This entry features one TCR beta chain sequence. Profiling relied on immunoSEQ multiplex PCR, and the TCRdb table lists in-frame clones only, not all of them. This table has 150,000 to 200,000 clones, around 89% appearing once. This CDR3 is 17 amino acids long. Between the trimmed V and J ends, which lost 4 bases and 0 bases, there was a span of 17 bases. The germline V gene has CDR1 SGHRS and CDR2 YFSETQ. The data belong to a study of control samples from healthy donors and cancer patients. The sequencing input was blood. The sequence was collected from a woman in her fifties or sixties in good health. This chain links TRBV5-1 with TRBJ2-1; tentative D call: TRBD2 (5 bases). The CDR3, as DNA: TGCGCCAGCAGCCTTACGGACTCCGTATACTCCTACAATGAGCAGTTCTTC. Translation: CASSLTDSVYSYNEQFF.